The 4 T cell receptor beta chains below were found in one sample sequenced in a study of blood T cell repertoires in COVID-19. This table comes from immunoSEQ multiplex PCR, and its TCRdb copy is limited to in-frame clones, with some not included. The sample shows 150,000 to 200,000 clones, approximately 87% of them seen only once. Input material: peripheral blood. The receptors originated from a man between 65 and 79 years old with active or convalescent COVID-19.

The chain carries TRBV5-1 and TRBJ2-5; 7 bases are a match to TRBD1. Germline CDR1 is SGHRS and CDR2 is YFSETQ. The V and J ends lost 0 bases and 3 bases, in that order; junction bases with no gene match: 5. CDR3 size: 15 residues. CDR3 loop: CASSLGTDREETQYF. CDR3 DNA: TGCGCCAGCAGCTTGGGGACCGACAGGGAAGAGACCCAGTACTTC.

This chain connects TRBV6-2 or TRBV6-3 to TRBJ2-3; 8 bases align to TRBD1. The CDR3 runs to 14 residues. The V gene end was trimmed by 5 bases and the J gene end by 0 bases; junction bases not matched to a gene: 1. The germline gives CDR1 MNHEY, CDR2 SVGEGT. DNA of the CDR3: TGTGCCAGCAGTCAGGGGGCTAGCACAGATACGCAGTATTTT. Translating gives CASSQGASTDTQYF.

This clone is a singleton in its sample. The rearrangement links TRBV11-2 to TRBJ2-5; 10 nucleotides agree with TRBD2. V was clipped by 0 bases and J by 0 bases; unmatched bases: 13. The CDR3 covers 20 residues. Germline-derived CDR1 and CDR2 are SGHAT and FQNNGV. The chain's CDR3 is CASSLDFRSSGGLYQETQYF. The DNA of the CDR3 is TGTGCCAGCAGCTTAGACTTCAGGTCTAGCGGGGGCCTGTACCAAGAGACCCAGTACTTC.

This clone has a single count. The chain couples TRBV6-1 to TRBJ1-5; TRBD1 is a possible D gene (6 bases). With 2 bases removed from V and 2 bases from J, the gap between germline ends came to 10 bases. Germline V gives CDR1 MNHNS, CDR2 SASEGT. The CDR3 consists of 15 residues. CDR3 amino acids: CASSETGLGNQPQHF. CDR3 DNA sequence: TGTGCCAGCAGTGAAACAGGGTTGGGCAATCAGCCCCAGCATTTT.